Described below is a single T cell receptor (beta chain) sequence and its context. This specimen belongs to a study of blood T cell repertoires in COVID-19. Using immunoSEQ multiplex PCR, the repertoire was profiled, and TCRdb retains in-frame clones only, with some absent. Found here are 250,000 to 350,000 clones, 87% of them singletons; the top ten hold roughly 2%. The V and J ends lost 3 bases and 3 bases respectively, with 20 bases between them. Germline CDR1 MDHEN, CDR2 SYDVKM. CDR3 length: 17 amino acids. The sequenced sample was peripheral blood. This sequence originates from a woman aged 45-59 years who had recovered from COVID-19. The chain joins TRBV28 to TRBJ1-1; possible D gene TRBD1, 6 bases. In DNA, the CDR3 is TGTGCCAGCAGTTTTGTCTGGCAGGGGCGAGTGGACACTGAAGCTTTCTTT. Its translation: CASSFVWQGRVDTEAFF.